The 15 T cell receptor beta chains below all came from one sample that was sequenced in a study of blood T cell repertoires in COVID-19. Assay used: immunoSEQ multiplex PCR; TCRdb lists only in-frame clones, some missing. The repertoire holds roughly 430,000 clones, with approximately 91% as singletons. Sequenced: PBMCs or T cells enriched from blood (not recorded which). The receptors shown here come from a woman younger than 35 who had been exposed to COVID-19.

This rearrangement joins TRBV4-1 to TRBJ1-4, with D hard to call. CDR1 and CDR2 from the germline V gene are MGHRA and YSYEKL. CDR3 length: 12 residues. V lost 4 bases and J lost 17, with 17 bases in between. CDR3 nucleotides: TGCGCCAGCAGCCCCAGAGCCGGGATCATTTTTTTT. Amino acids: CASSPRAGIIFF.

V gene TRBV4-1 combines with J gene TRBJ2-1; 14 bases are shared with TRBD2. CDR1 and CDR2 from the germline V gene are MGHRA and YSYEKL. V gave up 6 bases and J gave up 6 bases; unmatched junction bases: 7. The CDR3 sequence is 16 residues long. CDR3 region: CASRGLAGVPANEQFF. CDR3 DNA sequence: TGCGCCAGCAGGGGACTAGCGGGGGTCCCGGCCAATGAGCAGTTCTTC.

The count of this clone is one. This chain links TRBV2 with TRBJ1-4; a weak D match, TRBD1 (5 bases). The germline V and J ends were trimmed by 1 base and 5 bases, with 20 bases remaining between them. The germline gives CDR1 SNHLY, CDR2 FYNNEI. The CDR3 is 18 residues long. The CDR3 spells CASSEELLRQKQNEKLFF. The CDR3 bases are TGTGCCAGCAGTGAAGAGTTGCTCCGACAGAAGCAGAATGAAAAACTGTTTTTT.

V and J are TRBV3-1 (or the pseudogene TRBV3-2) and TRBJ2-7; D call uncertain. This CDR3 comprises 11 residues. The germline V gene has CDR1 LGHDT and CDR2 YNNKEL (reference sequence). Trimming took 1 base from V and 7 from J, leaving 5 bases between them. CDR3 coding DNA: TGTGCCAGCAGCCAAGTAGAAGAGCAGTACTTC. This translates into CASSQVEEQYF.

V is TRBV21-1 and J is TRBJ2-3; TRBD2 reflects the table's D call only, with no check against the DNA. TRBV21-1 is a known pseudogene. This CDR3 spans 15 amino acids. Here the CDR3 reads CASSKGKVGGDTQYF. DNA for the CDR3: TGTGCCAGCAGCAAAGGTAAGGTCGGGGGAGATACGCAGTATTTT.

V gene TRBV11-3 combines with J gene TRBJ2-3; tentatively, D is TRBD2 (6 bases). Per germline, CDR1 SGHNT and CDR2 YENEEA. The CDR3 has 13 amino acids. With 5 bases removed from V and 8 bases from J, the gap between germline ends came to 14 bases. The CDR3: CASSAGLQPTQYF. Written as DNA, the CDR3 is TGTGCCAGCAGCGCGGGACTCCAGCCTACGCAGTATTTT.

Only a few counts were recorded for this clone. The chain employs TRBV4-3 and TRBJ1-1, with D perhaps matching TRBD1 (6 bases). The CDR3 runs 15 residues. V was trimmed by 1 base and J by 8 bases, leaving 17 bases between them. Per germline, CDR1 LGHNA and CDR2 YSLEER. For the CDR3, the DNA is TGCGCCAGCAGCCAAGTCGCCTGGGACACCGGGGAAGCTTTCTTT. This gives the protein CASSQVAWDTGEAFF.

The chain couples TRBV9 to TRBJ2-1; 7 bases match TRBD2. J was trimmed by 3 bases and V by 0 bases; bases with no gene match: 6. Per germline, CDR1 SGDLS and CDR2 YYNGEE. This CDR3 spans 16 amino acids. The DNA of the CDR3 is TGTGCCAGCAGCGTAGAGGTAGCGGGCGTCTACAATGAGCAGTTCTTC. Translating gives CASSVEVAGVYNEQFF.

The chain links TRBV6-6 to TRBJ2-1; TRBD2 aligns across 13 bases. Germline values: CDR1 MNHNY, CDR2 SVGAGI (reference sequence). The CDR3 runs to 21 residues. The V segment lost 6 bases and the J segment 5 bases; nucleotides outside the gene matches: 22. CDR3 region: CASSSRGRRGLGTSGDNEQFF. The CDR3, as DNA: TGTGCCAGCAGCTCAAGGGGTCGTCGAGGGCTCGGGACTAGCGGGGACAATGAGCAGTTCTTC.

V gene TRBV25-1 combines with J gene TRBJ2-2, with D maybe TRBD2 (6 bases). Germline CDR1 reads MGHDK; CDR2 reads SYGVNS. Deletions cut 9 bases from V and 4 bases from J, with 21 bases between. The CDR3 has 16 residues. The CDR3 DNA sequence: TGTGCCAGTACACCCCCCGGGGGAGCAGTCACCGGGGAGCTGTTTTTT. It specifies CASTPPGGAVTGELFF.

In its sample, this clone was seen once. The gene calls are TRBV7-9 and TRBJ2-3, with TRBD2 identical over 11 bases. Germline loops: CDR1 SEHNR, CDR2 FQNEAQ (reference sequence). The trim removed 3 bases at V and 4 bases at J, leaving 6 bases unmatched. The CDR3 contains 16 residues. The CDR3 sequence: CASSLHSGGASDTQYF. The CDR3 DNA reads TGTGCCAGCAGCTTGCATAGCGGGGGGGCCTCAGATACGCAGTATTTT.

The V and J genes are TRBV28 and TRBJ2-3; no firm D call. The CDR3 loop spans 12 amino acids. Trimming took off 7 bases at V and 2 bases at J, with 7 bases between the two ends. Germline lookup yields CDR1 MDHEN and CDR2 SYDVKM. Here the CDR3 reads CASTEATDTQYF. In DNA, the CDR3 is TGTGCCAGCACCGAGGCCACAGATACGCAGTATTTT.

The J gene is TRBJ1-3, the V gene TRBV5-1, with TRBD1 identical over 12 bases. CDR3 length equals 19 residues. V was clipped by 4 bases and J by 0 bases; unmatched bases: 11. The V gene's germline CDR1 is SGHRS and CDR2 YFSETQ. CDR3 in DNA: TGCGCCAGCAGCCCGATTATGGGACAGGGGGCTTTCTCTGGAAACACCATATATTTT. It codes for CASSPIMGQGAFSGNTIYF.

This clone was picked up one time. The gene calls are TRBV6-4 and TRBJ2-1; 10 bases agree with TRBD2. V trimming: 4 bases; J trimming: 8 bases; junction bases outside the gene matches: 14. CDR1 is MRHNA, CDR2 SNTAGT, per germline. This CDR3 is built from 17 residues. In DNA, the CDR3 is TGTGCCAGCAGTGTGTCCCGAACTAGCGGGACCCCCCATGAGCAGTTCTTC. Its protein is CASSVSRTSGTPHEQFF.

CDR3 in amino acids: CASSIGAGLQNSPLHF. The CDR3 region has the DNA TGTGCCAGTAGTATAGGCGCGGGACTCCAGAATTCACCCCTCCACTTT. The V and J genes are TRBV19 and TRBJ1-6; the D gene is possibly TRBD1 (5 bases). Germline V gene sequence: CDR1 LNHDA, CDR2 SQIVND (reference sequence). V lost 1 base to trimming and J lost 7 bases, with 14 bases between them. The CDR3 consists of 16 residues.